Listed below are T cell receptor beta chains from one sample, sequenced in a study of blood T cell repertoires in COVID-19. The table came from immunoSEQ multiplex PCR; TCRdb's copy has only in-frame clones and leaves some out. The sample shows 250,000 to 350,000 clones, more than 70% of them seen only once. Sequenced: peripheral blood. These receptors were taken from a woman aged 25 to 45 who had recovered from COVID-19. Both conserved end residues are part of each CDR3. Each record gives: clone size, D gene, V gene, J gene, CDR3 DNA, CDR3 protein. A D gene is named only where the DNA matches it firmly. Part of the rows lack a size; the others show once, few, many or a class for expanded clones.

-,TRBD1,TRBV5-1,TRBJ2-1,TGCGCCAGCAGCTTCCGGGACAGGGGCTACAATGAGCAGTTCTTC,CASSFRDRGYNEQFF
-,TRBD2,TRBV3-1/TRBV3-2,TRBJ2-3,TGTGCCAGCAGCCTTCGGACTAGCGGGGTAATGGGCACATATACGCAGTATTTT,CASSLRTSGVMGTYTQYF
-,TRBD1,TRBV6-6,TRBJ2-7,TGTGCCAGCAGTTTATACAGGGGGCCAGGGGGTGAGCAGTACTTC,CASSLYRGPGGEQYF
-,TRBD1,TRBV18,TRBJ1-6,TGTGCCAGCTCACCATTGGGGACAGCTAATTCACCCCTCCACTTT,CASSPLGTANSPLHF
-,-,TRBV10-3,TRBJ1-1,TGTGCCATCAGTGAACCGGGGTTAACGGGGACTGAAGCTTTCTTT,CAISEPGLTGTEAFF
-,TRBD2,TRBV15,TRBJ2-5,TGTGCCACCGCAACTAGCGGGGGCACCCAGGAGACCCAGTACTTC,CATATSGGTQETQYF
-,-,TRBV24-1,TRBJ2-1,TGTGCCACCGCAGGGGGGTCCTACAATGAGCAGTTCTTC,CATAGGSYNEQFF
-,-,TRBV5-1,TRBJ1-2,TGCGCCAGCAGCTTGGAAGGGGGGGTGAATGGCTACACCTTC,CASSLEGGVNGYTF
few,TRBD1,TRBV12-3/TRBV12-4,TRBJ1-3,TGTGCCAGCAGTTTCGGGACAGGGTTTACCATATATTTT,CASSFGTGFTIYF
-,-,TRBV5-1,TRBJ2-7,TGCGCCAGCAGCTTGGCCTCGGGTAACTACGAGCAGTACTTC,CASSLASGNYEQYF
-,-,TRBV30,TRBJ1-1,TGTGCCTGGAGTCCCTCGATTCTACTGAACACTGAAGCTTTCTTT,CAWSPSILLNTEAFF
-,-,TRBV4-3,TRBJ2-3,TGCGCCAGCAGCCAAGGCAATAACTTGGATACGCAGTATTTT,CASSQGNNLDTQYF
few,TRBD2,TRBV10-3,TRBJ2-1,TGTGCCAGCCGACTAGCGGGGGGGGCCGAGGAGCAGTTCTTC,CASRLAGGAEEQFF
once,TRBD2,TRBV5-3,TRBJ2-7,TGTGCCAGAAGCCCGGACCTCCGGGGGGCCTACGAGCAGTACTTC,CARSPDLRGAYEQYF
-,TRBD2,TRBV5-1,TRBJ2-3,TGCGCCAGCAGCTTCCGTCCTAGCGGGATTCTCACAGATACGCAGTATTTT,CASSFRPSGILTDTQYF
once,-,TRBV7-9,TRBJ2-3,TGTGCCAGCAGCTTCCCTGAATCTAGCGCACACACAGATACGCAGTATTTT,CASSFPESSAHTDTQYF
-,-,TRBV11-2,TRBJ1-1,TGTGCCAGCAGCCGGAAGACGGGAGGGACTGAAGCTTTCTTT,CASSRKTGGTEAFF
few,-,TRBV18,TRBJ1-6,TGTGCCAGCTCAGAAACCACGCTAAACCCCCTCCACTTT,CASSETTLNPLHF
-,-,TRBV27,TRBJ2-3,TGTGCCAGCAGTTCAAGAGATCTTTTTCTAGATACGCAGTATTTT,CASSSRDLFLDTQYF
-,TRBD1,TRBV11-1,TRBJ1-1,TGTGCCAGCAGCAACCCCGTTGACAGGGCGAACACTGAAGCTTTCTTT,CASSNPVDRANTEAFF
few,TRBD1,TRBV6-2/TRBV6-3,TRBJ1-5,TGTGCCAGCAGCTCCGGGACAGGGGGCTATCAGCCCCAGCATTTT,CASSSGTGGYQPQHF
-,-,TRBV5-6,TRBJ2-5,TGTGCCAGCAGCATCCCCGGGGGGCTCCAAGAGACCCAGTACTTC,CASSIPGGLQETQYF
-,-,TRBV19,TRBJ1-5,TGTGCCAGTAGTATGGCCAGACTTAGCAATCAGCCCCAGCATTTT,CASSMARLSNQPQHF
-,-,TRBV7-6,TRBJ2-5,TGTGCCAGCAGCTTAGAAAGTAGTATTCTTCGAGAGACCCAGTACTTC,CASSLESSILRETQYF
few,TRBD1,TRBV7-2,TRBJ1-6,TGTGCCAGCAGCCCGGGGACAGCACATAATTCACCCCTCCACTTT,CASSPGTAHNSPLHF
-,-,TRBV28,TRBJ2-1,TGTGCCAGCAGTTTACAGATCAATGAGCAGTTCTTC,CASSLQINEQFF
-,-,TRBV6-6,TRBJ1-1,TGTGCCAGCAGAACAGAGTGGATGAACACTGAAGCTTTCTTT,CASRTEWMNTEAFF
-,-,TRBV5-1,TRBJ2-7,TGCGCCAGCAGCTTCCAGGGGACCTACGAGCAGTACTTC,CASSFQGTYEQYF
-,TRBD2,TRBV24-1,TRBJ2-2,TGTGCCACCAGTGATTTAACTAGCGGGGGGAACACCGGGGAGCTGTTTTTT,CATSDLTSGGNTGELFF
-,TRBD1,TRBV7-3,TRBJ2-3,TGTGCCAGCAGCTTTACAGGGGTGGGAGATACGCAGTATTTT,CASSFTGVGDTQYF
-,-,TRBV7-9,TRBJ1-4,TGTGCCAGCAGCGTCAGTGGTGAAAAACTGTTTTTT,CASSVSGEKLFF
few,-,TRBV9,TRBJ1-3,TGTGCCAGCAGCGTAACGAGCTCTGGAAACACCATATATTTT,CASSVTSSGNTIYF
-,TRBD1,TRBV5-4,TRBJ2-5,TGTGCCAGCAGCTTACCCGGGACAGGGTATGTGGAGACCCAGTACTTC,CASSLPGTGYVETQYF
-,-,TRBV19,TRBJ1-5,TGTGCCAGTAGCGGGAGTAGCAATCAGCCCCAGCATTTT,CASSGSSNQPQHF
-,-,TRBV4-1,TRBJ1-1,TGCGCCAGCAGCCAAGAGGCGGGCCCCGAAGCTTTCTTT,CASSQEAGPEAFF
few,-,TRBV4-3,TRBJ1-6,TGCGCCAGCAGCCACCGAGTGGAAGGGGATTCACCCCTCCACTTT,CASSHRVEGDSPLHF
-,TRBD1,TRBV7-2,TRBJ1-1,TGTGCCCTGTTAAGTTGGGGCGGACAGGGGGTTACTGAAGCTTTCTTT,CALLSWGGQGVTEAFF
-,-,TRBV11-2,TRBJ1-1,TGTGCCAGCAGCTTAGATACAGTGCCCACTGAAGCTTTCTTT,CASSLDTVPTEAFF
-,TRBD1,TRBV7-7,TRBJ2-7,TGTGCCAGCAGCTTAGGGACAGGGGAATCCTACGAGCAGTACTTC,CASSLGTGESYEQYF
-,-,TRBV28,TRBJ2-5,TGTGCCAGCAGTTTCAGGGGAAGAGAGACCCAGTACTTC,CASSFRGRETQYF
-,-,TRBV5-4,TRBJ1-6,TGTGCCAGCAGCCGGGATGGGGGGACTAGATCACCCCTCCACTTT,CASSRDGGTRSPLHF
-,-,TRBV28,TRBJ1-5,TGTGCCAGTACGGGAGAAAATCAGCCCCAGCATTTT,CASTGENQPQHF
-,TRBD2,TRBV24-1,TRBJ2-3,TGTGCCACCAGTGATTCCTTAGCGGGGCGATTCACAGATACGCAGTATTTT,CATSDSLAGRFTDTQYF
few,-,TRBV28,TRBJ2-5,TGTGCCAGCAGTTCCCCGACTAGTGGTGAGACCCAGTACTTC,CASSSPTSGETQYF
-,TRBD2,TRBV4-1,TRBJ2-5,TGCGCCAGCAGCCCTGGGACTAGCGGGGGATACCAAGAGACCCAGTACTTC,CASSPGTSGGYQETQYF
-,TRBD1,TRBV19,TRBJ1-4,TGTGCCAGTCGGGACAGGGGGGCGGCTAATGAAAAACTGTTTTTT,CASRDRGAANEKLFF
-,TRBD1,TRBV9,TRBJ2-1,TGTGCCAGCAGCGTCGAGACAGGGCCGAGCTCCTACAATGAGCAGTTCTTC,CASSVETGPSSYNEQFF